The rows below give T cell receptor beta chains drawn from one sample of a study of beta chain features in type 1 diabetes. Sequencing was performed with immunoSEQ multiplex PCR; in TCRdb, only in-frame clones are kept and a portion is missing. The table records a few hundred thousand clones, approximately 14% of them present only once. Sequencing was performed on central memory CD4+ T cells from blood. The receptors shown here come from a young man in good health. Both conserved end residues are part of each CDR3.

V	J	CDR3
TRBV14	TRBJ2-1	CASSQASYNEQFF
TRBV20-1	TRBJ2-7	CSARVGHEQYF
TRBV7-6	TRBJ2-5	CASSPGGAKETQYF
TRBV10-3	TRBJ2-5	CAISELQAETQYF
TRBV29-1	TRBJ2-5	CSVVSTETQYF
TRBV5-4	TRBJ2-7	CASSLGIGQGYEQYF
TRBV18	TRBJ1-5	CASSPDRESKPQHF
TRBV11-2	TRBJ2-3	CASSLVGGASTDTQYF
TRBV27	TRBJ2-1	CASSRGRSYNEQFF
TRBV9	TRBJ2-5	CASSSRPGWETQYF
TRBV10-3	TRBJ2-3	CAITPDGTDTQYF
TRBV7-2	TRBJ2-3	CASSLDRSDTQYF
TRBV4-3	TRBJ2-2	CASSQVGGTGELFF
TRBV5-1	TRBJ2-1	CASSLGGLAGRYNEQFF
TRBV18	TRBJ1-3	CASSPGQVSSGNTIYF
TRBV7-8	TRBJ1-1	CASSFGFHDGTEAFF
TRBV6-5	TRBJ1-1	CASSDRANTEAFF
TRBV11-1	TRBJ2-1	CASSFPGLAGGRPLF
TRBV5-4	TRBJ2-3	CASSSSGATDTQYF
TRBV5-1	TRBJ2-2	CASSLGHTGELFF
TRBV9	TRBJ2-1	CASSNHDYAPESSHGEQFF
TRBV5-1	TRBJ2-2	CASSLYREVNTGELFF
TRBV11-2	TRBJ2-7	CASSIPTLGREQYF
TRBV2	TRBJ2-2	CASSQQPRQGAGELFF
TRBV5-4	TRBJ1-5	CASSLAGTQPQHF
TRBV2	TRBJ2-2	CASSRGGTTGELFF
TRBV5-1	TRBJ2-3	CASSFLAGGTDTQYF
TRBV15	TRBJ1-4	CATSREKGEKLFF
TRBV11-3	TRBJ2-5	CASSSSGAFETQYF
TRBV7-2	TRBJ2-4	CASSLGYGNIQYF
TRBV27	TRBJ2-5	CASSSPQGGTETQYF
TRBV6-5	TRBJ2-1	CASSGLAGVTNEQFF
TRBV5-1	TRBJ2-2	CASSLDGQRAGELFF
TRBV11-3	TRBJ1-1	CASSFVENEAFF
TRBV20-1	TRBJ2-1	CSAGLKKQFF
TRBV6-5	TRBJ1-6	CASRGRDSYNSPLHF
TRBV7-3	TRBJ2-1	CASSVRQGWGNEQFF
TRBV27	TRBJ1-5	CASRSTDSPLQPQHF
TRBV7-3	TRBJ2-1	CASSLDRYNEQFF
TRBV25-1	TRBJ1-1	CASSEDRQMNTEAFF
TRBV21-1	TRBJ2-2	CASSTGTQNTGELFF
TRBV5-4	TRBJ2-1	CASSLGARPPDEQFF
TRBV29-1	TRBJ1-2	CSVPTGQGLTYGYTF
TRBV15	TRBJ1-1	CATSRERQGFNTEAFF
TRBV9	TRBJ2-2	CASSDGTSGSTEPGELFF
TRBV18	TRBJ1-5	CASSPPGGRGQPQHF
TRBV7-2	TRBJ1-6	CASSLAQGRNSPLHF
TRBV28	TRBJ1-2	CASRRVGYTF
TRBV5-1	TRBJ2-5	CASSGQEPETQYF
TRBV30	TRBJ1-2	CAWSGGTGTYGYTF
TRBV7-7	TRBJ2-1	CASRLTLAREQFF
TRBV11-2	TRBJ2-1	CASSLTLSHDEQFF
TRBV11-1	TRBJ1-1	CASSLSAGDTEAFF
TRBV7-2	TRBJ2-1	CASSLWGETSYNEQFF
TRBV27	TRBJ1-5	CASSETWNNQPQHF